These 27 T cell receptor beta chains came from one sample sequenced in a study of blood T cell repertoires in COVID-19. TCRdb keeps only in-frame clones here, not all; method: immunoSEQ multiplex PCR. This table has 100,000 to 150,000 clones, approximately 87% appearing once. Sequenced input: peripheral blood. These receptors originate from a man aged 65 to 85 who had recovered from COVID-19.

The chain combines TRBV19 with TRBJ1-1, with TRBD1 as a possible D gene (5 bases). V was trimmed by 5 bases and J by 4 bases, leaving 11 bases between them. The germline V gene encodes CDR1 LNHDA and CDR2 SQIVND (reference sequence). This CDR3 comprises 13 residues. DNA of the CDR3: TGTGCCAGTAGTGTCCAGGGTAGCACTGAAGCTTTCTTT. Protein product: CASSVQGSTEAFF.

This clone is a singleton in its sample. The gene calls are TRBV5-1 and TRBJ2-1; 8 nucleotides align to TRBD2. Trimming removed 0 bases from V and 5 bases from J; junction bases left unmatched: 4. Germline V CDR1 and CDR2: SGHRS, YFSETQ. CDR3 length equals 15 residues. CDR3 in amino acids: CASSLEGLDHNEQFF. DNA of the CDR3: TGCGCCAGCAGCTTGGAGGGACTAGACCACAATGAGCAGTTCTTC. The whole variable domain, remainder taken from reference TRBV5-1 and TRBJ2-1, is KAGVTQTPRYLIKTRGQQVTLSCSPISGHRSVSWYQQTPGQGLQFLFEYFSETQRNKGNFPGRFSGRQFSNSRSEMNVSTLELGDSALYLCASSLEGLDHNEQFFGPGTRLTVL.

The chain recombines TRBV4-2 with TRBJ2-3; TRBD2 matches 12 bases. Trimming removed 1 base from V and 4 bases from J; junction bases left unmatched: 6. Per the germline V gene, CDR1 is LGHNA and CDR2 is YNFKEQ. This CDR3 is built from 17 residues. This CDR3 reads CASSQAASGGGSDTQYF. CDR3 DNA: TGTGCCAGCAGCCAAGCCGCTAGCGGGGGGGGCTCAGATACGCAGTATTTT.

J is TRBJ1-1 and V is TRBV5-1; D uncertain. The V end was cut by 4 bases, the J end by 1 base, with 11 bases between. The germline gives CDR1 SGHRS, CDR2 YFSETQ. The CDR3 totals 14 residues. CDR3 amino acids: CASSLSSGNTEAFF. DNA for the CDR3: TGCGCCAGCAGCCTCAGTTCAGGGAACACTGAAGCTTTCTTT.

The rearrangement links TRBV30 to TRBJ1-5; no firm D call. Germline values: CDR1 GTSNPN, CDR2 SVGIG (reference sequence). V lost 3 bases and J 3 bases, leaving 12 bases between the germline ends. The CDR3 sequence is 14 residues long. The CDR3 protein is CAWSEGGFNQPQHF. CDR3 bases: TGTGCCTGGAGCGAGGGTGGATTCAATCAGCCCCAGCATTTT. Full variable domain (rest looked up from reference TRBV30 and TRBJ1-5): SQTIHQWPATLVQPVGSPLSLECTVEGTSNPNLYWYRQAAGRGLQLLFYSVGIGQISSEVPQNLSASRPQDRQFILSSKKLLLSDSGFYLCAWSEGGFNQPQHFGDGTRLSIL.

This rearrangement joins TRBV5-1 to TRBJ2-1, with D uncertain. V was shortened by 2 bases and J by 0 bases, with 9 bases between the two germline ends. Germline lookup yields CDR1 SGHRS and CDR2 YFSETQ. There are 15 residues in the CDR3. The CDR3 nucleotides read TGCGCCAGCAGCTTTGAAAGCGTCTCCTACAATGAGCAGTTCTTC. Its translation: CASSFESVSYNEQFF.

The J gene is TRBJ2-1, the V gene TRBV19; the match to TRBD1 covers 9 bases. The CDR3 totals 13 residues. Trimming cost V 6 bases and J 6 bases; bases outside gene matches: 3. CDR1 and CDR2 from the germline V gene are LNHDA and SQIVND (reference sequence). The CDR3 DNA follows: TGTGCCAGTAGCCGGGACAGGGCCAATGAGCAGTTCTTC. Protein sequence: CASSRDRANEQFF.

This chain joins TRBV6-5 and TRBJ2-7, with TRBD1 matching 8 bases. Germline CDR1 and CDR2: MNHEY and SVGAGI. The junction had 13 bases not matched to a gene; V was cut back by 6 bases and J by 12 bases. The CDR3 sequence is 13 residues long. This CDR3 is CASSGGTRGQAYF. The CDR3, as DNA: TGTGCCAGCAGCGGGGGCACCAGGGGACAGGCGTACTTC.

This rearrangement joins TRBV6-5 to TRBJ1-1; no definite D call. V lost 3 bases and J 6 bases, leaving 11 bases between the germline ends. The CDR3 is 13 residues long. Germline CDR1 MNHEY, CDR2 SVGAGI. CDR3 nucleotide sequence: TGTGCCAGCAGTTATTTGGAGCCCCCTGAAGCTTTCTTT. The encoded protein is CASSYLEPPEAFF.

This chain uses TRBV5-1 with TRBJ2-5, with D tentatively TRBD2 (5 bases). The CDR3 runs to 13 residues. V was cut by 4 bases and J by 2 bases, with 9 bases left in between. The germline CDR1 and CDR2 sequences are SGHRS and YFSETQ. The CDR3 reads CASSRERQETQYF. The CDR3 DNA follows: TGCGCCAGCAGCCGGGAAAGACAAGAGACCCAGTACTTC.

The CDR3 loop is CASSSGLGGGQETQYF. The CDR3 DNA reads TGCGCCAGCAGCTCAGGACTAGGAGGGGGCCAAGAGACCCAGTACTTC. The chain has TRBV5-1 and TRBJ2-5; D possibly corresponds to TRBD2 (7 bases). The V end lost 3 bases, the J end lost 1 base, and 16 bases lay between the germline ends. This CDR3 is 16 amino acids long. In germline, CDR1 is SGHRS, CDR2 YFSETQ.

The chain combines TRBV3-1 (or the pseudogene TRBV3-2) with TRBJ2-7; D uncertain. Germline assignment: CDR1 LGHDT and CDR2 YNNKEL (reference sequence). V was shortened by 2 bases and J by 5 bases, with 10 bases between the two germline ends. The CDR3 is 13 residues long. The CDR3 DNA reads as TGTGCCAGCAGCCAAACAGAGTACCACGAGCAGTACTTC. It yields the protein CASSQTEYHEQYF.

The chain employs TRBV5-1 and TRBJ1-1; weak D call: TRBD1 (5 bases). This CDR3 is 14 amino acids long. In germline, CDR1 is SGHRS, CDR2 YFSETQ. Trimming removed 0 bases at V and 4 bases at J, with 10 bases between. In DNA form, the CDR3 reads TGCGCCAGCAGCTTGGGGGGCGCGAGCACTGAAGCTTTCTTT. This sequence encodes CASSLGGASTEAFF.

The chain joins TRBV5-1 to TRBJ2-2; D uncertain. Germline loops: CDR1 SGHRS, CDR2 YFSETQ. Trimming left V 2 bases short and J 5 bases short, with 7 bases between. The CDR3 runs 13 residues. CDR3 protein: CASSFFLTGELFF. The CDR3 DNA is TGCGCCAGCAGCTTCTTTTTGACCGGGGAGCTGTTTTTT.

Only one count was recorded for this clone. The rearrangement uses TRBV7-8 and TRBJ2-7, with D maybe TRBD1 (5 bases). V was cut by 3 bases and J by 0 bases, with 9 bases left in between. There are 14 residues in the CDR3. CDR1 is SGHVS and CDR2 is FQNEAQ in the germline V gene. The CDR3 DNA follows: TGTGCCAGCAGCTTCAGGGATCGCTCCTACGAGCAGTACTTC. Its translation: CASSFRDRSYEQYF.

The chain carries TRBV7-2 and TRBJ2-7, with D unresolved. V was pared by 1 base and J by 2 bases, with 15 bases between. This CDR3 region has 16 residues. Germline assignment: CDR1 SGHTA and CDR2 FQGNSA. In DNA form, the CDR3 reads TGTGCCAGCAGCTTAGTGGCGGTTGGCGCGACCTACGAGCAGTACTTC. Protein: CASSLVAVGATYEQYF.

This chain connects TRBV11-3 to TRBJ2-3; 7 bases fit TRBD2. Trimming removed 5 bases from V and 3 bases from J; junction bases left unmatched: 5. Looked up from germline, CDR1 is SGHNT and CDR2 is YENEEA. The CDR3 spans 14 residues. DNA for the CDR3: TGTGCCAGCAGCGTGGACGGGAGGACAGATACGCAGTATTTT. It yields the protein CASSVDGRTDTQYF.

This chain uses TRBV11-3 with TRBJ2-2, with no clear D. CDR3 length: 12 residues. Germline values: CDR1 SGHNT, CDR2 YENEEA. V shed 1 base and J shed 7 bases, with 4 bases lying between them. The CDR3 loop is CASSLGHGELFF. CDR3 sequence (DNA): TGTGCCAGCAGCTTAGGGCACGGGGAGCTGTTTTTT.

The chain has TRBV4-2 and TRBJ2-5; D gene ambiguous. This CDR3 comprises 14 residues. The germline V and J ends were trimmed by 1 base and 5 bases, with 11 bases remaining between them. Germline lookup yields CDR1 LGHNA and CDR2 YNFKEQ. The CDR3 DNA is TGTGCCAGCAGCCAAGTTAGCTCCCCCGAGACCCAGTACTTC. Translating it yields CASSQVSSPETQYF.

The rearrangement uses TRBV3-1 (or the pseudogene TRBV3-2) and TRBJ2-2; unclear D gene. CDR3 size: 14 residues. The germline V gene has CDR1 LGHDT and CDR2 YNNKEL (reference sequence). The V and J ends lost 4 bases and 1 base respectively, with 7 bases between them. The CDR3 loop is CASSPQVNTGELFF. The CDR3 bases are TGTGCCAGCAGCCCCCAGGTGAACACCGGGGAGCTGTTTTTT.

This clone is termed medium-sized. The chain uses TRBV27 and TRBJ1-1; TRBD1 might be the D (6 bases). CDR1 is MNHEY, CDR2 SMNVEV, per germline (reference sequence). The CDR3 extends over 16 amino acids. Trimming shortened V by 5 bases and J by 2 bases, and 18 bases separated the two germline ends. CDR3 DNA: TGTGCCAGCAGTCCAAACTCCGGGACACTTAACACTGAAGCTTTCTTT. Encoded protein: CASSPNSGTLNTEAFF.

The rearrangement links TRBV7-9 to TRBJ2-1; the match to TRBD2 covers 9 bases. Germline V gives CDR1 SEHNR, CDR2 FQNEAQ (reference sequence). Losses at the gene ends were 0 bases for V and 9 bases for J; bases not matched to a gene: 6. The CDR3 is 15 amino acids. The CDR3 nucleotides read TGTGCCAGCAGCTTAGCGATCGCGGGAGGGGGTGAGCAGTTCTTC. Translation: CASSLAIAGGGEQFF.

The chain joins TRBV3-1 (or the pseudogene TRBV3-2) to TRBJ2-5; 10 bases are shared with TRBD2. The CDR3 length is 16 residues. V lost 4 bases, J lost 4 bases, and 9 bases stayed unmatched. Germline-derived CDR1 and CDR2 are LGHDT and YNNKEL (reference sequence). CDR3 coding DNA: TGTGCCAGCAGCCTTACAGCGGGAGGGTACCCAGAGACCCAGTACTTC. It translates to CASSLTAGGYPETQYF.

This clone has only a few counts. The chain uses TRBV7-9 and TRBJ1-1; D gene unclear. The CDR3 has 14 residues. The germline V gene has CDR1 SEHNR and CDR2 FQNEAQ (reference sequence). Trimming removed 2 bases from V and 0 bases from J, with 7 bases in between. CDR3 protein: CASSLPTMNTEAFF. Written as DNA, the CDR3 is TGTGCCAGCAGCTTACCCACAATGAACACTGAAGCTTTCTTT.

The V and J genes are TRBV12-3 or TRBV12-4 and TRBJ1-1, with 8 bases lining up with TRBD1. This CDR3 is 13 amino acids long. V was pared by 11 bases and J by 3 bases, with 8 bases of the junction left unmatched. In DNA form, the CDR3 reads TGTGCCTCCTCCGGGACAGGAGACACTGAAGCTTTCTTT. Encoded protein: CASSGTGDTEAFF.

This chain joins TRBV20-1 and TRBJ1-5; 9 positions agree with TRBD1. The ends lost 3 bases at V and 3 bases at J; junction bases unmatched: 9. Germline values: CDR1 DFQATT, CDR2 SNEGSKA (reference sequence). The CDR3 loop spans 16 amino acids. The CDR3 sequence: CSASAFGQGPNQPQHF. CDR3 coding DNA: TGCAGTGCTAGTGCGTTCGGACAGGGGCCCAATCAGCCCCAGCATTTT.

The chain employs TRBV29-1 and TRBJ2-1; 12 bases are a match to TRBD2. V was clipped by 4 bases and J by 4 bases; unmatched bases: 8. CDR3 length: 16 amino acids. CDR1 SQVTM and CDR2 ANQGSEA come from the germline V gene. The CDR3 DNA is TGCAGCGTTGGGCTAGCGGGAGGGAGTGGTTACAATGAGCAGTTCTTC. The encoded protein is CSVGLAGGSGYNEQFF.